This TCR beta chain stems from a study of T cells in localized non-small cell lung cancer. This clone was seen more than once but under ten times. Its matching antigen is unknown. Some clones are missing from TCRdb's copy, which holds only in-frame ones; the method was immunoSEQ multiplex PCR. The data contain 30,000 to 35,000 clones, around 92% of them singletons. General study points: Prolonged overall survival went with higher T cell density in the blood.

The sequences come from peripheral blood, collected before any cancer treatment. This TCR was sampled from a female donor of 60 years or more with stage I lung adenocarcinoma.

The CDR3 sequence: CAWSELAYRNSPLHF. CDR3 sequence (DNA): TGTGCCTGGAGTGAGTTGGCATATCGTAATTCACCCCTCCACTTT. The chain is built from TRBV30 and TRBJ1-6; D call uncertain. The V gene lost 1 base and the J gene lost 6 bases, with 13 bases spanning the gap. Germline CDR1 is GTSNPN and CDR2 is SVGIG (reference sequence). This CDR3 is built from 15 residues. The whole variable domain, filled in from reference TRBV30 and TRBJ1-6, reads SQTIHQWPATLVQPVGSPLSLECTVEGTSNPNLYWYRQAAGRGLQLLFYSVGIGQISSEVPQNLSASRPQDRQFILSSKKLLLSDSGFYLCAWSELAYRNSPLHFGNGTRLTVT.